This record looks at one T cell receptor (beta chain) sequence and its context. The target of this receptor is not known. Per-nucleotide qualities are absent, and no much larger clonotype sits a single base away. This record belongs to a study of T cell responses to AZD1222 COVID-19 vaccine (dated by TCRdb to the early 2020s). At the level of the whole study: A total of 233 trial participants underwent TCR sequencing, of whom around 210 had received two doses of AZD1222 and around 26 had received two doses of the MenACWY control vaccine. Trial participants were enrolled by age into subgroups of 18-55, 56-69 and 70-plus years, and about 150, 27 and 61 TCR-sequenced participants, respectively, were included in these subgroups.

Inclusive of the bounding cysteine and phenylalanine, the CDR3 is 13 residues long. The sequence is cut down to CDR3 DNA, 39 bases in frame from base 1. Cut back by 3 bases and 8 bases, the V and J ends lie 8 bases apart. Per the publication, the time point label means: about 28 days (+/-7) after the second vaccine dose. AZD1222 recipients whose second dose came at about 4 weeks and those whose second dose came at about 12 weeks were combined into one group, since spike-specific TCR depth and breadth did not differ between the two schedules. Vaccinee samples were obtained from the UK trials COV001 and COV002, which included a single-blind randomized controlled phase 2/3 trial of AZD1222 (ChAdOx1 nCoV-19) in healthy adults. Trial participant PBMC samples were collected at day 0 and day 28 after the second dose for TCRbeta chain sequencing. The CDR3 regions of human TCRbeta chains were analyzed by immunosequencing. In the paper's pipeline: TCRs in the repertoires were matched against a reference library of SARS-CoV-2-specific TCRs that had been generated with the MIRA antigen-specificity platform. Breadth was defined as the fraction of unique TCRs that were SARS-CoV-2-associated. Depth was defined as the fraction of total T cells that were SARS-CoV-2-associated. Using the MIRA data, every spike-specific TCR was mapped to the spike region that the TCR reacted to and assigned to either a CD4 or a CD8 class. Log10-transformed breadth and depth values were compared by one-way ANOVA with Sidak's multiple comparisons tests. In its TCRdb copy, this immuneACCESS table keeps in-frame sequences only and misses some clones. Where compared with another copy, unresolved V genes explain less than half of these, and the others have no known cause. The V and J calls and clone size were taken over from that table, and D and trimming were inferred from the DNA. In all, the sample holds 90,000 to 150,000 clones, and about 85% of those were seen once. Of the sample, about 2.5% is held by the ten largest clones.

Overall study results and their limits: A significant rise in spike-specific TCR breadth and depth was observed after two AZD1222 doses relative to day 0 and relative to MenACWY recipients. The whole spike protein was spanned by vaccine-associated CD4 TCRs, and dominant responses were seen in regions 160-218 and 743-854. Conclusions about previously exposed vaccinees were limited because only a handful of AZD1222 recipients were SARS-CoV-2 seropositive at baseline. The 56-69-year group was small, and its depth increase did not reach significance, likely because of low power. Most participants were white British and females outnumbered males, and the authors suggested that clonal diversity may have been underestimated. No day 14 peak-response samples were available, so repertoires were characterized only after the peak T cell response. Reportedly, almost half of the unique spike-specific TCRs recognized epitopes lying outside the regions that are mutated in the B.1.351 and B.1.1.7 variants.

Specimen: peripheral blood, collected 28 days after the second AZD1222 dose. The sequence was obtained from an adult who received the AZD1222 COVID-19 vaccine. The V and J genes are TRBV12-3 or TRBV12-4 and TRBJ1-6; the D segment cannot be called with confidence. The nucleotide sequence reads as follows: TGTGCCAGCAGTTTTTGGAGTGATTCACCCCTCCACTTT. Translated, this is CASSFWSDSPLHF.